These 22 T cell receptor beta chains share one sample of origin, sequenced in a study of tumor-infiltrating lymphocytes in primary liver carcinoma. Unsorted whole blood yielded the blood RNA, and germline DNA was also extracted. A primer matching the constant region was used to make TCR beta cDNA from 500 to 650 ng of total RNA. The TCR beta library was amplified through three nested multiplex PCR rounds in a modified ARM-PCR procedure. A C-beta reverse primer was combined with TRBV1-TRBV30 forward primers in the first two PCR rounds, and each round had approximately 9 cycles. TCRdb itself ran the multiplex PCR reads through MiXCR, one entry per CDR3 protein. The sample has about 310,000 distinct CDR3 sequences, roughly 60% seen once. The sequenced sample consisted of peripheral blood. The receptors derive from a man aged 40-49 years with primary liver carcinoma and hepatitis B virus infection.

A word on this clonotype: Being one base from a much bigger clone, this may be a read error. J is TRBJ2-7 and V is TRBV5-1, with D unclear. Germline V gene lookup returns CDR1 SGHRS and CDR2 YFSETQ. The CDR3 consists of 14 residues. CDR3 in amino acids: CASRETILNGELYF. As DNA, the CDR3 is TGCGCCAGCAGGGAGACCATCTTAAACGGCGAGCTGTACTTC.

In the case of this clonotype: Given a much more abundant clone one base away, this may be a read error. This chain connects TRBV6-6 to TRBJ2-4; a possible D gene is TRBD1 (6 bases). The germline gives CDR1 MNHNY, CDR2 SVGAGI (reference sequence). The CDR3 is made up of 13 amino acids. The CDR3 protein is CASSYGARDIHYF. CDR3 in DNA: TGTGCCAGCAGTTACGGAGCCCGGGACATTCACTACTTC.

Of note for this clonotype: Being one base from a much bigger clone, this may be a read error. This chain joins TRBV6-5 and TRBJ2-1; no clear D. The CDR3 totals 12 residues. Germline V gene lookup returns CDR1 MNHEY and CDR2 SVGAGI. The CDR3 bases are TGTGCCAGCAGTTACGATAGGAATGAGCGGTTCTTC. Its protein product is CASSYDRNERFF.

This clonotype showed up many times. The chain couples TRBV4-3 to TRBJ2-7; weak D call: TRBD1 (6 bases). Trimming removed 3 bases at V and 0 bases at J, with 12 bases between. Looked up from germline, CDR1 is LGHNA and CDR2 is YSLEER. The CDR3 runs 15 residues. CDR3 residues: CASSHGQGHSYEQYF. The CDR3 region has the DNA TGCGCCAGCAGCCACGGGCAGGGACACTCCTACGAGCAGTACTTC.

The count of this clonotype is one. The chain uses TRBV11-3 and TRBJ2-7, with D perhaps TRBD2 (5 bases). CDR3 length: 15 amino acids. The germline V and J ends were trimmed by 3 bases and 5 bases, with 17 bases remaining between them. The germline V gene has CDR1 SGHNT and CDR2 YENEEA. The CDR3 sequence: CASSFLARILNEQYF. CDR3 in DNA: TGTGCCAGCAGCTTTCTAGCCCGGATTCTTAACGAGCAGTACTTC.

Remarks on this clonotype: A clone one base away is much larger, so this may be a read error. The V and J genes are TRBV11-2 and TRBJ2-5, with D maybe TRBD2 (7 bases). Germline assignment: CDR1 SGHAT and CDR2 FQNNGV. With 1 base removed from V and 9 bases from J, the gap between germline ends came to 18 bases. The CDR3 is 15 residues long. The CDR3 loop reads CASSLVSGAGEAQYF. The CDR3 nucleotides read TGTGCCAGCAGCTTAGTATCGGGGGCGGGGGAGGCCCAGTACTTC.

In regard to this clonotype: It may be a read error: a sequence one base away is much more abundant. The CDR3 coding sequence is TGTGCCAGCAGTGAACTTAGCGGGAGGGATGGGGAGCAGCTCTTC. Encoded protein: CASSELSGRDGEQLF. J is TRBJ2-1 and V is TRBV6-1; 11 bases are a match to TRBD2. CDR1 and CDR2 (germline): MNHNS, SASEGT. The CDR3 is 15 amino acids.

In its sample, this clonotype was seen many times. CDR3 nucleotide sequence: TGCAGCGTTGAGAACAGGACAGATACGCAGTATTTT. Translated: CSVENRTDTQYF. The chain joins TRBV29-1 to TRBJ2-3; a possible D gene is TRBD1 (5 bases). The V and J ends lost 3 bases and 3 bases respectively, with 7 bases between them. The CDR3 has 12 residues. CDR1 and CDR2 from the germline V gene are SQVTM and ANQGSEA.

As regards this clonotype: With a much larger clone just one base away, this may be a read error. The V gene is TRBV6-5, the J gene TRBJ2-4; perhaps D is TRBD1 or TRBD2 (5 bases each). The length of the CDR3 is 13 residues. Germline V gene sequence: CDR1 MNHEY, CDR2 SVGAGI. The CDR3 DNA reads as TGTGCCAGCAGCCGGGACCCTATGTACATTCAGAACTTC. This encodes CASSRDPMYIQNF.

This clonotype was detected many times. The CDR3 DNA sequence: TGTGCCAGCAGCTTTGGCGAATTTCCCTACAATGAGCAGTTCTTC. This translates into CASSFGEFPYNEQFF. The J gene is TRBJ2-1, the V gene TRBV5-4, with D hard to call. Germline CDR1 SGHNT, CDR2 YYREEE (reference sequence). The ends were cut back, 2 bases at V and 2 bases at J, with 11 bases in the middle. This CDR3 is 15 amino acids long.

For this clonotype: This could be a read error, since a much larger clone is one nucleotide away. The rearrangement uses TRBV5-8 and TRBJ2-7; D unclear. CDR1 and CDR2 from the germline V gene are SGHTS and YDEGEE. The CDR3 consists of 12 residues. The CDR3 nucleotides read TGTGCCGGCAGCTTACGGTCTCTGGAGCAGTACTTC. Amino acids: CAGSLRSLEQYF. The whole variable domain, filled in from reference TRBV5-8 and TRBJ2-7, reads EAGVTQSPTHLIKTRGQQATLRCSPISGHTSVYWYQQALGLGLQFLLWYDEGEERNRGNFPPRFSGRQFPNYSSELNVNALELEDSALYLCAGSLRSLEQYFGPGTRLTVT.

Concerning this clonotype: The junction departs from germline at one end; a sequencing error may be responsible. V gene TRBV4-3 combines with J gene TRBJ2-6; 7 positions match TRBD2. The CDR3 runs 21 residues. The germline V gene encodes CDR1 LGHNA and CDR2 YSLEER. The CDR3 coding sequence is TGCGCCAGCAGCCCGAAGATCCTCTGGGGGAGGGTGAGCTCTGGGGCCAACGCCCTGACTTTC. Translating it yields CASSPKILWGRVSSGANALTF.

At least ten counts were recorded for this clonotype. This chain uses TRBV4-2 with TRBJ2-5; 10 positions match TRBD2. This CDR3 contains 16 residues. The ends lost 0 bases at V and 5 bases at J; junction bases unmatched: 6. CDR1 LGHNA and CDR2 YNFKEQ come from the germline V gene. CDR3 nucleotide sequence: TGTGCCAGCAGCCAAGAGATAGCGGGAGGATTTGAGACCCAGTACTTC. Amino acids: CASSQEIAGGFETQYF.

Remarks on this clonotype: One junction end does not reproduce the germline sequence, and a read error may be involved. V is TRBV5-5 and J is TRBJ1-5, with unresolved D. Looked up from germline, CDR1 is SGHKS and CDR2 is YYEKEE (reference sequence). The CDR3 runs to 14 residues. CDR3 DNA sequence: TGTGCCAGGAGCTTGGCTCTGGGGAATCAGCCCCAGCATTTT. Amino acid sequence: CARSLALGNQPQHF. Together with reference TRBV5-5 and TRBJ1-5, the CDR3 gives the full variable domain: DAGVTQSPTHLIKTRGQQVTLRCSPISGHKSVSWYQQVLGQGPQFIFQYYEKEERGRGNFPDRFSARQFPNYSSELNVNALLLGDSALYLCARSLALGNQPQHFGDGTRLSIL.

For this clonotype: A much larger clone differs from this one at a single base, so this may be a read error. The gene calls are TRBV11-2 and TRBJ2-5; possible D gene TRBD2, 5 bases. CDR1 and CDR2 (germline): SGHAT, FQNNGV. Trimming took 2 bases from V and 5 from J, leaving 9 bases between them. The CDR3 is 13 amino acids. The DNA for the CDR3 is TGTGCCAGCAGCTTATCAGAGCGGGAGACCCAGTACTTC. The encoded protein is CASSLSERETQYF.

This clonotype is labeled as medium-sized. The V call is TRBV11-1, the J call TRBJ2-5; D is unresolved. Trimming pared 0 bases from V and 1 base from J, leaving 9 bases between. The CDR3 is 15 amino acids. Germline V lookup: CDR1 SGHAT, CDR2 FQDESV (reference sequence). The CDR3 loop reads CASSLASAGQETQYF. The CDR3 region has the DNA TGTGCCAGCAGCTTAGCTTCGGCAGGCCAAGAGACCCAGTACTTC. The variable domain in full, with the rest retrieved from reference TRBV11-1 and TRBJ2-5, is EAEVAQSPRYKITEKSQAVAFWCDPISGHATLYWYRQILGQGPELLVQFQDESVVDDSQLPKDRFSAERLKGVDSTLKIQPAELGDSAMYLCASSLASAGQETQYFGPGTRLLVL.

The V and J genes are TRBV11-2 and TRBJ2-1; 10 bases line up with TRBD2. Germline V gene lookup returns CDR1 SGHAT and CDR2 FQNNGV. This CDR3 comprises 16 residues. V lost 1 base to trimming and J lost 7 bases; unmatched junction nucleotides: 7. The CDR3, as DNA: TGTGCCAGCAGCTTAGGAGCGGGAGGGGTGGATAATGAGCAGTTCTTC. As protein: CASSLGAGGVDNEQFF.

A word on this clonotype: A much larger clone lies a single base off, so this may be a read error. The rearrangement uses TRBV4-2 and TRBJ2-7; 8 nucleotides match TRBD2. The germline CDR1 and CDR2 sequences are LGHNA and YNFKEQ. The CDR3 has 17 residues. The J segment lost 4 bases and the V segment lost 3 bases, leaving 14 bases of the junction unmatched. The chain's CDR3 is CASSQCSGTSQEYEQYF. Here the CDR3 DNA reads TGTGCCAGCAGCCAGTGCTCCGGGACTAGTCAAGAGTACGAGCAGTACTTC.

With regard to this clonotype: One base away lies a much larger clone, so this may be a sequencing read error. The DNA of the CDR3 is TGTGCCAGCAGCTTCCTGGTCGGGGAGCTGTTTTTT. It codes for CASSFLVGELFF. This chain uses TRBV7-9 with TRBJ2-2; D not resolved. Deletions cut 3 bases from V and 7 bases from J, with 6 bases between. The CDR3 runs to 12 residues. From germline, CDR1 is SEHNR and CDR2 FQNEAQ (reference sequence).

The chain couples TRBV30 to TRBJ1-5; perhaps TRBD1 as D (5 bases). Germline loops: CDR1 GTSNPN, CDR2 SVGIG (reference sequence). V lost 3 bases to trimming and J lost 3 bases, with 18 bases between them. The CDR3 runs 16 residues. For the CDR3, the DNA is TGTGCCTGGAGCGGGATAGGGGTCGGTAACAATCAGCCCCAGCATTTT. This codes for CAWSGIGVGNNQPQHF.

This clonotype was recorded only once. The chain recombines TRBV5-1 with TRBJ1-3; the D gene is possibly TRBD1 (6 bases). The CDR3 sequence is 14 residues long. V was shortened by 4 bases and J by 3 bases, with 11 bases between the two germline ends. Germline CDR1 is SGHRS and CDR2 is YFSETQ. This CDR3 reads CASSLGGFGNTIYF. As DNA, the CDR3 is TGCGCCAGCAGCCTGGGGGGCTTTGGAAACACCATATATTTT.

V is TRBV23-1 and J is TRBJ2-1; 9 nucleotides match TRBD2. TRBV23-1 is labeled an ORF, and its function is uncertain. This CDR3 has 15 residues. With 7 bases clipped from V and 8 bases from J, the junction kept 12 bases outside the gene matches. The CDR3 DNA reads as TGCGCCAGCATTCTTGGGACTAGCAGGGTAGATGAGCAGTTCTTC. Protein: CASILGTSRVDEQFF.